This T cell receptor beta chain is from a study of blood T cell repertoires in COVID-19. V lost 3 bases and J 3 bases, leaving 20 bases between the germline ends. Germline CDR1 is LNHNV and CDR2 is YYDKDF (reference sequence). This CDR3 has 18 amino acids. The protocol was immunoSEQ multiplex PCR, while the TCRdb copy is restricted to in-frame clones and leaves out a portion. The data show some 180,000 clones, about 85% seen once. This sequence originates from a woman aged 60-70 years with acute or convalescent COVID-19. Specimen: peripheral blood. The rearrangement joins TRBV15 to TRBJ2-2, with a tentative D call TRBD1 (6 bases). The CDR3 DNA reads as TGTGCCACCAGCAGCGATACCTTTAAGGGGGAACACACCGGGGAGCTGTTTTTT. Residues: CATSSDTFKGEHTGELFF.